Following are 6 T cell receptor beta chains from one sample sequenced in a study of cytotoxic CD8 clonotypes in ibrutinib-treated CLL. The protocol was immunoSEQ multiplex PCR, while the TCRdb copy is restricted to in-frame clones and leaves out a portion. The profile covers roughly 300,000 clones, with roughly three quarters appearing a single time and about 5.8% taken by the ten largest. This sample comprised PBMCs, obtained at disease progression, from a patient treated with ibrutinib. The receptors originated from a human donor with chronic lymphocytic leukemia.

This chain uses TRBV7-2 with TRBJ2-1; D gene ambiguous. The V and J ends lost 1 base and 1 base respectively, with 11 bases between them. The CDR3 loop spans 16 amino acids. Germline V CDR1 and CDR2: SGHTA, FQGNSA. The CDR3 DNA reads TGTGCCAGCAGCTTAGAATCCTATCAATCCTACAATGAGCAGTTCTTC. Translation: CASSLESYQSYNEQFF.

The CDR3 DNA reads TGCGCCAGCAACTTACAGGGGGCGCCTAACACCGGGGAGCTGTTTTTT. The encoded protein is CASNLQGAPNTGELFF. The rearrangement links TRBV5-1 to TRBJ2-2, with 9 bases aligning to TRBD1. Trimming took 6 bases from V and 2 from J; bases not matched to a gene: 8. CDR3 size: 16 residues. Germline CDR1 is SGHRS and CDR2 is YFSETQ.

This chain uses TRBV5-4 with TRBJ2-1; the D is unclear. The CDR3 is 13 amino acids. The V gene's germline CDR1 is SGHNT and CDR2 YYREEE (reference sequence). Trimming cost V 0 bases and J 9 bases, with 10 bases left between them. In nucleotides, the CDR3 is TGTGCCAGCAGCTTGGCAGGTTGGGTTGAGCAGTTCTTC. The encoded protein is CASSLAGWVEQFF.

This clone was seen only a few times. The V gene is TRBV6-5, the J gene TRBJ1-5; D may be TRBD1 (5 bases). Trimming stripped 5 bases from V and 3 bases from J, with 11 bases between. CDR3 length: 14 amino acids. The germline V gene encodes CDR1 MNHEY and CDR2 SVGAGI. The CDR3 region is CASSPGRHNQPQHF. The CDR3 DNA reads TGTGCCAGCAGTCCGGGACGGCACAATCAGCCCCAGCATTTT.

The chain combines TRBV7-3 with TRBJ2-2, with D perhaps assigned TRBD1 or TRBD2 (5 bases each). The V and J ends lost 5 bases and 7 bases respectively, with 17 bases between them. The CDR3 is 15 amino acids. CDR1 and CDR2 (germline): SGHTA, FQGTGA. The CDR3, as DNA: TGTGCCAGCAGCCGACCGGGGCTTCGGGGCGGGGAGCTGTTTTTT. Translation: CASSRPGLRGGELFF.

In nucleotides, the CDR3 is TGCGCCAGCAGCTTGGTGGGTGGATCCCAAGAGACCCAGTACTTC. Its protein product is CASSLVGGSQETQYF. The chain is built from TRBV5-1 and TRBJ2-5, with no clear D. Germline values: CDR1 SGHRS, CDR2 YFSETQ. V shed 0 bases and J shed 1 base, with 10 bases lying between them. This CDR3 comprises 15 residues.